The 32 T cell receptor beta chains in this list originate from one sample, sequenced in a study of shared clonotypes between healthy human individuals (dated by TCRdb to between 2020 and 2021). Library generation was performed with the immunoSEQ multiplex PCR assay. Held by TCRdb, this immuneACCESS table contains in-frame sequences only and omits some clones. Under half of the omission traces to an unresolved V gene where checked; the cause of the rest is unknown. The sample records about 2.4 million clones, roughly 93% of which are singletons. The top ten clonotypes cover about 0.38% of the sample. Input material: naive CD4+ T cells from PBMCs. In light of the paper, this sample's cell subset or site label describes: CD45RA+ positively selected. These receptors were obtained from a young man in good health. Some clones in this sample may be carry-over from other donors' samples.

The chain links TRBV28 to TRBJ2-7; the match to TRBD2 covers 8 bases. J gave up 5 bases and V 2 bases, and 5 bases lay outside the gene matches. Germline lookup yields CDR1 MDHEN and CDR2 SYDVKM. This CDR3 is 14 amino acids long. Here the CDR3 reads CASSLAAGVNEQYF. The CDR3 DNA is TGTGCCAGCAGTTTAGCAGCGGGAGTCAACGAGCAGTACTTC.

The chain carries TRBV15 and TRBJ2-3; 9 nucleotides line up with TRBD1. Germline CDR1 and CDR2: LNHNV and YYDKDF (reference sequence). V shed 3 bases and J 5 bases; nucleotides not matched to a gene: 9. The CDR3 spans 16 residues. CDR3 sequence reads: CATSRARDRALDTQYF. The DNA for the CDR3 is TGTGCCACCAGCAGGGCCAGGGACAGGGCTTTAGATACGCAGTATTTT.

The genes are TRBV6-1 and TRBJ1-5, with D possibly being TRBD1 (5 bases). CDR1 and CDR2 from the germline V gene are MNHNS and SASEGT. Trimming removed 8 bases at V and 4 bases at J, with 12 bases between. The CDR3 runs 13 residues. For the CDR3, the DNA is TGTGCCAGCGGTGGGGGACGTAATCAGCCCCAGCATTTT. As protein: CASGGGRNQPQHF.

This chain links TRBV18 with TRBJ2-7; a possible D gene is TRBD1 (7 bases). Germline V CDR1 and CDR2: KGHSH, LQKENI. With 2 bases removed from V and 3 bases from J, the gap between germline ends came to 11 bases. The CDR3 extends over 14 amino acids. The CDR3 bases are TGTGCCAGCTCACCAAGGAGGGGGCTCTACGAGCAGTACTTC. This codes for CASSPRRGLYEQYF.

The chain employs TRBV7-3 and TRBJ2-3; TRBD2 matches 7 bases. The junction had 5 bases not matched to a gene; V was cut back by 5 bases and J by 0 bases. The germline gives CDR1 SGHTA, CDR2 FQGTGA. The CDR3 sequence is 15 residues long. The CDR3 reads CASSRTGGSTDTQYF. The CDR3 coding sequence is TGTGCCAGCAGCCGAACGGGGGGAAGCACAGATACGCAGTATTTT.

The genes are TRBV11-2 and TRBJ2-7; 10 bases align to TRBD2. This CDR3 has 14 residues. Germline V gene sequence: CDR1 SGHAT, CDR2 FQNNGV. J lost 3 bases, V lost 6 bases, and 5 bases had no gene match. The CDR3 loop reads CASRGGTSVYEQYF. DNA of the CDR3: TGTGCCAGCAGGGGAGGGACTAGCGTCTACGAGCAGTACTTC.

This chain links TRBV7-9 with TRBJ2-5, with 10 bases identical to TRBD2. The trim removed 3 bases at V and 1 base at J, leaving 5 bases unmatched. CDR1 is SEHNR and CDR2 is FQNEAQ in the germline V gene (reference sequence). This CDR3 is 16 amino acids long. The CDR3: CASSLGTSGAQETQYF. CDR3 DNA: TGTGCCAGCAGCTTGGGTACTAGCGGGGCCCAAGAGACCCAGTACTTC.

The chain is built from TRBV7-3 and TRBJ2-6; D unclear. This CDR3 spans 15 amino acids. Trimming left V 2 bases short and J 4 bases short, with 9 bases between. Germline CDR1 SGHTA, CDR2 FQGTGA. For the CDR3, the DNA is TGTGCCAGCAGCTTAGTAGGGCTAGGGGCCAACGTCCTGACTTTC. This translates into CASSLVGLGANVLTF.

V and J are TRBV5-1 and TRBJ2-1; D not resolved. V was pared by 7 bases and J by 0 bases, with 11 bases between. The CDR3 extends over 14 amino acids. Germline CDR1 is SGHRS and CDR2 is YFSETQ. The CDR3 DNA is TGCGCCAGCCTTAGGCCGGGCTCCTACAATGAGCAGTTCTTC. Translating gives CASLRPGSYNEQFF.

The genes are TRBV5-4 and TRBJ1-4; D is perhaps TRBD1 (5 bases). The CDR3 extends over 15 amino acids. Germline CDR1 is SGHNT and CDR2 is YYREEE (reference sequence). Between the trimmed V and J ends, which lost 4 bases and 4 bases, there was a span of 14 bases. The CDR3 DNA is TGTGCCAGCAGCCGGGGTCTCGGGGGTAATGAAAAACTGTTTTTT. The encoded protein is CASSRGLGGNEKLFF.

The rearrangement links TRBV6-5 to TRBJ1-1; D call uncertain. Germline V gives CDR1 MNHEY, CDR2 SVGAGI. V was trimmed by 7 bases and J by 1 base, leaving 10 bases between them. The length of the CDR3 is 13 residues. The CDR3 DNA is TGTGCCAGCACCCTACGGAAGAACACTGAAGCTTTCTTT. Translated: CASTLRKNTEAFF.

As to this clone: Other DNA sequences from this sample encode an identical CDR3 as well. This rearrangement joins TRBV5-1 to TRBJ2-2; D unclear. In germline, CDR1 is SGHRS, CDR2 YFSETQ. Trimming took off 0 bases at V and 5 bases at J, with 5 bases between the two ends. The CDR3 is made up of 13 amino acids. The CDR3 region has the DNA TGCGCCAGCAGCTTGGTCGGTACCGGGGAGCTGTTTTTT. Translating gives CASSLVGTGELFF. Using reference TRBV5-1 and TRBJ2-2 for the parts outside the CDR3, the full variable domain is KAGVTQTPRYLIKTRGQQVTLSCSPISGHRSVSWYQQTPGQGLQFLFEYFSETQRNKGNFPGRFSGRQFSNSRSEMNVSTLELGDSALYLCASSLVGTGELFFGEGSRLTVL.

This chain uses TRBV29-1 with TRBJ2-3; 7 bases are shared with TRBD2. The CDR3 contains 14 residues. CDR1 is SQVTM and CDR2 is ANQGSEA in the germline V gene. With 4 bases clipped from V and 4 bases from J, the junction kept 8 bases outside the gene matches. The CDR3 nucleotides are TGCAGCGTTGGTTGGGGCGGGAGATCAGATACGCAGTATTTT. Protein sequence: CSVGWGGRSDTQYF.

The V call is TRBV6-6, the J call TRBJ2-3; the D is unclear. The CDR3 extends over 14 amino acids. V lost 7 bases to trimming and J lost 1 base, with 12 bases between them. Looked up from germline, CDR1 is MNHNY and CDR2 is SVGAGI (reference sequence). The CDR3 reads CASTLAVRTDTQYF. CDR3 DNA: TGTGCCAGCACGCTCGCAGTCCGCACAGATACGCAGTATTTT.

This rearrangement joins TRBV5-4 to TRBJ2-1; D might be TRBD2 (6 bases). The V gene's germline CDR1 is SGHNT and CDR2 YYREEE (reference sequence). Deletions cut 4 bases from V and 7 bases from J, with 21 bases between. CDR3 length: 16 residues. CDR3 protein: CASSRGAGRLDNEQFF. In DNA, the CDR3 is TGTGCCAGCAGCCGCGGGGCGGGAAGGTTAGATAATGAGCAGTTCTTC.

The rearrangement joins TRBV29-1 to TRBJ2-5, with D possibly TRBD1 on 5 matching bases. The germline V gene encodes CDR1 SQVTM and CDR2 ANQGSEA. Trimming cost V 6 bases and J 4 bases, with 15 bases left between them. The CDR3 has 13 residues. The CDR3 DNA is TGCAGCGTGTATAAAGCTAGGGGAGAGACCCAGTACTTC. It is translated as CSVYKARGETQYF.

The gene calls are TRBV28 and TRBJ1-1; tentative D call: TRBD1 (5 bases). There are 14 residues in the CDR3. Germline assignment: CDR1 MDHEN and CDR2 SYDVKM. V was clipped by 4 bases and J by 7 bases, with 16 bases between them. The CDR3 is CASSSPAGRSEAFF. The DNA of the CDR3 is TGTGCCAGCAGTTCTCCAGCAGGGCGGAGTGAAGCTTTCTTT.

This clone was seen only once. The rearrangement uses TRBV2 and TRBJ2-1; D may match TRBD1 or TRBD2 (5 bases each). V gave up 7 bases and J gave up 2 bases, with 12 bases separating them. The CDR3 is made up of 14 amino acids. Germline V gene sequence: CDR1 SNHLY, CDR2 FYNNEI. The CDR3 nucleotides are TGTGCCAGCACCCGGGACCACACCTACAATGAGCAGTTCTTC. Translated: CASTRDHTYNEQFF.

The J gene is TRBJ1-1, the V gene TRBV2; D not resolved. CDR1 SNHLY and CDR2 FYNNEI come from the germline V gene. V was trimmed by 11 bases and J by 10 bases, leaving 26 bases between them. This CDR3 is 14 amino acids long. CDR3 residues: CASQANRGSFGAFF. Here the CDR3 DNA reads TGTGCCTCCCAAGCGAACCGTGGATCCTTTGGAGCTTTCTTT.

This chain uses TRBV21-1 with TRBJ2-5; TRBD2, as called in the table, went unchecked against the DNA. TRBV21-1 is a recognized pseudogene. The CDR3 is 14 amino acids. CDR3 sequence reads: CASSPRLVEETQYF. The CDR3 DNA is TGTGCCAGCAGCCCCCGACTAGTGGAAGAGACCCAGTACTTC.

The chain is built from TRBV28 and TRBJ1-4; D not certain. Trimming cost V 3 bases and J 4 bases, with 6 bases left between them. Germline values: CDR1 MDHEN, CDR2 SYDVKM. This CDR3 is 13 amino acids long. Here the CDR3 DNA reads TGTGCCAGCAGTTTGCAACTTAATGAAAAACTGTTTTTT. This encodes CASSLQLNEKLFF.

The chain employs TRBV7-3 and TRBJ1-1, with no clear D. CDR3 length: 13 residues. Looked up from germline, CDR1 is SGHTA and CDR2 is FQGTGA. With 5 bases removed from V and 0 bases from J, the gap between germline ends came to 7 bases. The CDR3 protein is CASSENMNTEAFF. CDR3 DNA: TGTGCCAGCAGCGAGAATATGAACACTGAAGCTTTCTTT.

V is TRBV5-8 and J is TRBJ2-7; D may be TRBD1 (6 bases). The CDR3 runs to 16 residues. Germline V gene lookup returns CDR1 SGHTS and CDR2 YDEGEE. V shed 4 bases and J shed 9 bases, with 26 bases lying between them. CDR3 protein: CASSQVADSVAKGQYF. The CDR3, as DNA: TGTGCCAGCAGCCAAGTCGCGGACAGCGTTGCCAAAGGGCAGTACTTC. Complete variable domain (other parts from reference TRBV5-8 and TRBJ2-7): EAGVTQSPTHLIKTRGQQATLRCSPISGHTSVYWYQQALGLGLQFLLWYDEGEERNRGNFPPRFSGRQFPNYSSELNVNALELEDSALYLCASSQVADSVAKGQYFGPGTRLTVT.

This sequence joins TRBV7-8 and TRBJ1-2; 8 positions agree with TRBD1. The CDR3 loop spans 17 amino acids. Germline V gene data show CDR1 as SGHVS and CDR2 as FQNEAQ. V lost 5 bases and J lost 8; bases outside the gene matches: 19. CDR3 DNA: TGTGCCAGCAGCCGCCTCTTTACAGGGGGACCCTTCGGCGGCTACACCTTC. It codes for CASSRLFTGGPFGGYTF. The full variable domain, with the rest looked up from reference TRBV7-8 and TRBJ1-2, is GAGVSQSPRYKVAKRGQDVALRCDPISGHVSLFWYQQALGQGPEFLTYFQNEAQLDKSGLPSDRFFAERPEGSVSTLKIQRTQQEDSAVYLCASSRLFTGGPFGGYTFGSGTRLTVV.

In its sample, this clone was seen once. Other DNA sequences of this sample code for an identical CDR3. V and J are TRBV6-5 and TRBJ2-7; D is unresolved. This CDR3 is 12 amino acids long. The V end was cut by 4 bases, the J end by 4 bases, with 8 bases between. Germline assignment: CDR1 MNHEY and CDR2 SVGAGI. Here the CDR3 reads CASSSSSYEQYF. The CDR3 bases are TGTGCCAGCAGTTCCAGTTCGTACGAGCAGTACTTC.

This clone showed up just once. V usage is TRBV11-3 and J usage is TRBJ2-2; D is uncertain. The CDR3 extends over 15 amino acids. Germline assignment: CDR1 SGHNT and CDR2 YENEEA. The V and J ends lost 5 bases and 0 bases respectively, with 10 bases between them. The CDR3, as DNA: TGTGCCAGCAGCAAGAGCGCCACGAACACCGGGGAGCTGTTTTTT. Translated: CASSKSATNTGELFF.

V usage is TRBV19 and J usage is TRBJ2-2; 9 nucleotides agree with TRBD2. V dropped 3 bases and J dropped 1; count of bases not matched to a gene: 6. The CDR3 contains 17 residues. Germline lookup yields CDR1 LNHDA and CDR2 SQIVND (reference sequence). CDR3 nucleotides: TGTGCCAGTAGTATCAGAGCTAGCGGGAAGAACACCGGGGAGCTGTTTTTT. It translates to CASSIRASGKNTGELFF.

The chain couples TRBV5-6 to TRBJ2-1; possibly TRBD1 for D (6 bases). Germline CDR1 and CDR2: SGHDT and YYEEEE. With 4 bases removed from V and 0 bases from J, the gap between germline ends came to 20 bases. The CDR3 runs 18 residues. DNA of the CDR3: TGTGCCAGCAGCGCCCGGACAGCCATTGGCAGCTCCTACAATGAGCAGTTCTTC. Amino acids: CASSARTAIGSSYNEQFF.

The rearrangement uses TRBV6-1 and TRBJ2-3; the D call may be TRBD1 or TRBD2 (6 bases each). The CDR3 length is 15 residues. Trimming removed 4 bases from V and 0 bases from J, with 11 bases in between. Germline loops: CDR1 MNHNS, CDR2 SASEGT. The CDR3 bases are TGTGCCAGCAGTGTTACGGGGGCTAGCACAGATACGCAGTATTTT. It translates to CASSVTGASTDTQYF.

CDR3 DNA sequence: TGTGCCTGCCCGACCGTGTCTACCTACAATGAGCAGTTCTTC. It yields the protein CACPTVSTYNEQFF. This chain links TRBV30 with TRBJ2-1, with no clear D. Trimming shortened V by 6 bases and J by 2 bases, and 14 bases separated the two germline ends. The CDR3 has 14 amino acids. Germline values: CDR1 GTSNPN, CDR2 SVGIG (reference sequence).

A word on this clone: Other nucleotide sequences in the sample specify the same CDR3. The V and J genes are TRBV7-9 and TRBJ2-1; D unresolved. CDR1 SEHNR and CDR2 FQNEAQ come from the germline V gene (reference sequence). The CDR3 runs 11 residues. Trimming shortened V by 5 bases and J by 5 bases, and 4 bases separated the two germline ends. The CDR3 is CASSRNNEQFF. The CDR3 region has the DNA TGTGCCAGCAGCCGTAACAATGAGCAGTTCTTC.

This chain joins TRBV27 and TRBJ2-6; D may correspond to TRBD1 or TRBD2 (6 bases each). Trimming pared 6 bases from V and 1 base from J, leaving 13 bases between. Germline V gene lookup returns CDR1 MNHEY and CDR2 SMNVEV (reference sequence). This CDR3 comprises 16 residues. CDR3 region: CASSRTGRSGANVLTF. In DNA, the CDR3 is TGTGCCAGCAGCCGTACAGGGAGGTCTGGGGCCAACGTCCTGACTTTC.